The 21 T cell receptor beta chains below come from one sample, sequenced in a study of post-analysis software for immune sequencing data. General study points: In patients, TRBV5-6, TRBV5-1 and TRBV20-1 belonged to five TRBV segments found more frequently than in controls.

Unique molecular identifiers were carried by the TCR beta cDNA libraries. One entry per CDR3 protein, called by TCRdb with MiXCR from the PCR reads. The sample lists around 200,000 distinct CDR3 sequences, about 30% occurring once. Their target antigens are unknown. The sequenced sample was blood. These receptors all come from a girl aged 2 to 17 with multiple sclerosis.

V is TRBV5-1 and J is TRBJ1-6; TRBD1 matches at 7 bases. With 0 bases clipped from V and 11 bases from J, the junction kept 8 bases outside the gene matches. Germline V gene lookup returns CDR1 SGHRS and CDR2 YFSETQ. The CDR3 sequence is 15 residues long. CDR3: CASSLDRGEVPPLHF. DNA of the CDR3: TGCGCCAGCAGCTTGGACAGGGGAGAAGTCCCACCCCTCCACTTT.

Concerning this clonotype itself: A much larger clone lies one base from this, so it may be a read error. The CDR3 protein is CSVSTPDRDGEQYF. The DNA of the CDR3 is TGCAGCGTCTCCACCCCAGACAGGGATGGGGAGCAGTACTTC. The chain has TRBV29-1 and TRBJ2-5, with 7 bases that match TRBD1. Germline CDR1 and CDR2: SQVTM and ANQGSEA. The V and J ends lost 6 bases and 11 bases, in that order; junction bases with no gene match: 18. There are 14 residues in the CDR3.

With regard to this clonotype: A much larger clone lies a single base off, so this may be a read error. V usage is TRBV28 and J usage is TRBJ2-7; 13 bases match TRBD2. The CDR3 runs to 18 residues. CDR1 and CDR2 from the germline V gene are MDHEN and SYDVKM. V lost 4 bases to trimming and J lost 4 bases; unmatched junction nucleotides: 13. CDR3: CASSSPHRLAGGNYEQYF. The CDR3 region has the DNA TGTGCCAGCAGTTCCCCCCACCGACTAGCGGGAGGAAATTACGAGCAGTACTTC.

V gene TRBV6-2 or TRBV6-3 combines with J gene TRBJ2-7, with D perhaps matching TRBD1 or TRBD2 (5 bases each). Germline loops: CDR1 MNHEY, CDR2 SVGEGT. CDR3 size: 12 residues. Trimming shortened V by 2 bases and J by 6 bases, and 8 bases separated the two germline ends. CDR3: CASSYPGTEQYF. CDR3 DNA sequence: TGTGCCAGCAGTTACCCGGGGACCGAGCAGTACTTC.

The CDR3 DNA is TGCGCCAGCAGCCGGACATATGGGACAGAGGGCCAGAACACTGAAGCTTTCTTT. It translates to CASSRTYGTEGQNTEAFF. The chain couples TRBV4-1 to TRBJ1-1, with 7 bases matching TRBD1. The V segment lost 4 bases and the J segment 1 base; nucleotides outside the gene matches: 15. The CDR3 covers 18 residues. Germline V CDR1 and CDR2: MGHRA, YSYEKL.

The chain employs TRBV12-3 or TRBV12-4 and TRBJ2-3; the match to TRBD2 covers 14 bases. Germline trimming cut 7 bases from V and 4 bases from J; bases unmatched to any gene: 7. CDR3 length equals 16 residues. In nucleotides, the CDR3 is TGTGCCAGCAAAACGACTAGCGGGGGGGCCGCAGATACGCAGTATTTT. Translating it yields CASKTTSGGAADTQYF.

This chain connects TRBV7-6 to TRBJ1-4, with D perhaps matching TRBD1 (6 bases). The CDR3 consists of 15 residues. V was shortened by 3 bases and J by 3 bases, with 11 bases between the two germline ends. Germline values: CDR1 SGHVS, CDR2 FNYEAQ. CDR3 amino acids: CASSFFRGANEKLFF. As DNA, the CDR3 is TGTGCCAGCAGCTTCTTCAGGGGAGCTAATGAAAAACTGTTTTTT.

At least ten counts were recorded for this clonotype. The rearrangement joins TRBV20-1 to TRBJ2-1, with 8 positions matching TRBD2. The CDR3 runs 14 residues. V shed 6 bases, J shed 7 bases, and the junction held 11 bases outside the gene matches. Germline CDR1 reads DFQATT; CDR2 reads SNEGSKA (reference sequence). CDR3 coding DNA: TGCAGTGCCAGGGAGGGAACTAGCGGAAATGAGCAGTTCTTC. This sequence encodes CSAREGTSGNEQFF.

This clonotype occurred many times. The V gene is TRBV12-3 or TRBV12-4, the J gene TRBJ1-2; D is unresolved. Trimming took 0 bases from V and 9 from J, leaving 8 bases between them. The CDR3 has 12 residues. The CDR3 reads CASSLAGMSYTF. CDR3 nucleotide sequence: TGTGCCAGCAGTTTAGCCGGCATGAGCTACACCTTC.

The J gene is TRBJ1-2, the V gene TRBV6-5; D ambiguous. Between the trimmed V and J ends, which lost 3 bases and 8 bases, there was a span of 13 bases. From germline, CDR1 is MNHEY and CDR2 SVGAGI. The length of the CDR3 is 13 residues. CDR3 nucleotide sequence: TGTGCCAGCAGTTATTCAGAAGGCCAGGGCTACACCTTC. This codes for CASSYSEGQGYTF.

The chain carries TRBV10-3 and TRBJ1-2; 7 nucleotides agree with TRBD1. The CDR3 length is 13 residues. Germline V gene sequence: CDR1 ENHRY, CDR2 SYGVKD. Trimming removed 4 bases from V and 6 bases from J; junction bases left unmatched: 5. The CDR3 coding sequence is TGTGCCATCAGTGTGACAGGGTATGATGGCTACACCTTC. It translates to CAISVTGYDGYTF.

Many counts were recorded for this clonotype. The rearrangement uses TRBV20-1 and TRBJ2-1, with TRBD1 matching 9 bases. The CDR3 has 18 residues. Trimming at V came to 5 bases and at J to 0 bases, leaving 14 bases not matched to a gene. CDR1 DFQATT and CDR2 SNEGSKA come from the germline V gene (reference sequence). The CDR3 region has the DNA TGCAGTGCTTACCGGGACAGGGTTGATAGGGGCTCCTACAATGAGCAGTTCTTC. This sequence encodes CSAYRDRVDRGSYNEQFF.

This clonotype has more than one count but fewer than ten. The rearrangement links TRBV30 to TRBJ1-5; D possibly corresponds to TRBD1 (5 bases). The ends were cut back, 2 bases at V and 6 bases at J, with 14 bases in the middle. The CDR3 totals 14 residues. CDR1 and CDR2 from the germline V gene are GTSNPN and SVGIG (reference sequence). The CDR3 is CAWSLGGGSQPQHF. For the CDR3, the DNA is TGTGCCTGGAGTCTAGGTGGGGGATCTCAGCCCCAGCATTTT.

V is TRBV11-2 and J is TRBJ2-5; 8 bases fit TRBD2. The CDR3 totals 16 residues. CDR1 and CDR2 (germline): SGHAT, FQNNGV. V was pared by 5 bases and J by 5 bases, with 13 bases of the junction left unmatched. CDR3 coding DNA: TGTGCCAGCAGCCGAATAGCGGGAATAATGGGGGAGACCCAGTACTTC. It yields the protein CASSRIAGIMGETQYF.

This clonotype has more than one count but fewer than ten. The CDR3 sequence is CASSLAVTPNTEAFF. The CDR3 bases are TGCGCCAGCAGCTTGGCCGTCACCCCGAACACTGAAGCTTTCTTT. The V and J genes are TRBV5-1 and TRBJ1-1; D gene ambiguous. This CDR3 contains 15 residues. V was cut by 0 bases and J by 1 base, with 10 bases left in between. Germline values: CDR1 SGHRS, CDR2 YFSETQ.

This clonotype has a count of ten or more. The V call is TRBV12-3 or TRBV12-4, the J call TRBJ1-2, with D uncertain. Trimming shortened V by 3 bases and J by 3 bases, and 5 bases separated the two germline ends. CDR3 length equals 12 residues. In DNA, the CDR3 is TGTGCCAGCAGTTTTGGACACTATGGCTACACCTTC. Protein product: CASSFGHYGYTF.

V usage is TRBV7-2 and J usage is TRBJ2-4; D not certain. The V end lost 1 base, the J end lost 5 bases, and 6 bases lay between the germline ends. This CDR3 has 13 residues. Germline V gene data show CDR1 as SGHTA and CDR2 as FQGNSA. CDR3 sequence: CASSLDAQNIQYF. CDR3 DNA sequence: TGTGCCAGCAGCTTAGACGCCCAAAACATTCAGTACTTC. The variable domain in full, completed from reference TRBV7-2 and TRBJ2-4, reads GAGVSQSPSNKVTEKGKDVELRCDPISGHTALYWYRQSLGQGLEFLIYFQGNSAPDKSGLPSDRFSAERTGGSVSTLTIQRTQQEDSAVYLCASSLDAQNIQYFGAGTRLSVL.

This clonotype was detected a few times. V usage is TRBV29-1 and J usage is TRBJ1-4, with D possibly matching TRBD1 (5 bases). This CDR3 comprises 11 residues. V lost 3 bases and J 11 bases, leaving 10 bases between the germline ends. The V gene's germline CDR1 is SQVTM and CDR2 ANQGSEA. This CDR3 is CSVDLGRKLFF. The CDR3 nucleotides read TGCAGCGTTGATTTGGGACGGAAACTGTTTTTT.

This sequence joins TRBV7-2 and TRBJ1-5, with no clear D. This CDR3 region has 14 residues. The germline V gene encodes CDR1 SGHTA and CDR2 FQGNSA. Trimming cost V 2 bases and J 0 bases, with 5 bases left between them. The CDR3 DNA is TGTGCCAGCAGCTTAAGAGCTAGCAATCAGCCCCAGCATTTT. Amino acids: CASSLRASNQPQHF.

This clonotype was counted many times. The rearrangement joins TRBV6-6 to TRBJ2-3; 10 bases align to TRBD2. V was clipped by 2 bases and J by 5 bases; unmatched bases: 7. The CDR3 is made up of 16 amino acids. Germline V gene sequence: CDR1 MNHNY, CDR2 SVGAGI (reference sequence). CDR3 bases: TGTGCCAGCAGTTACGGTCTAGCGGGGGTAGTAGATACGCAGTATTTT. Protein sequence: CASSYGLAGVVDTQYF.

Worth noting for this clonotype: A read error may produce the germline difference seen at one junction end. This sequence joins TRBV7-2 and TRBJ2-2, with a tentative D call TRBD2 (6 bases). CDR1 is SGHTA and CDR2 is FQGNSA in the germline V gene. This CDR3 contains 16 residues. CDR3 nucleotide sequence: TGTGCCAGCAGCTTGGTGCCTAGCGCAAACACCGGGGAGCGGTTTTTT. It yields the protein CASSLVPSANTGERFF.